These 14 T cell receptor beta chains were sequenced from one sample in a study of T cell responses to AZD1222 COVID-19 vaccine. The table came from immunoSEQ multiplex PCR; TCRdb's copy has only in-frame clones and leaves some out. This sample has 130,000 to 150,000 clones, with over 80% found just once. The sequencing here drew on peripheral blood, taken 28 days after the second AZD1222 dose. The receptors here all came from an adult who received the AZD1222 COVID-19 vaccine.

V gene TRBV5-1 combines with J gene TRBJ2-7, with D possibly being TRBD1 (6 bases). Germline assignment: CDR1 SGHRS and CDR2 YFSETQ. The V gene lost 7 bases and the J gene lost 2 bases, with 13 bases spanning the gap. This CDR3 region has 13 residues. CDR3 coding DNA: TGCGCCAGCTCAGGGGTTAGTACCTACGAGCAGTACTTC. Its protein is CASSGVSTYEQYF.

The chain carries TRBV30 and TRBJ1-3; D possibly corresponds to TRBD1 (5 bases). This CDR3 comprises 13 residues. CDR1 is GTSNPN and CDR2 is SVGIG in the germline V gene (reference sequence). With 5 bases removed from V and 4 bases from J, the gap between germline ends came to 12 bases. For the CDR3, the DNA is TGTGCCTGGGGGGCGCTCTCAGGAAACACCATATATTTT. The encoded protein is CAWGALSGNTIYF.

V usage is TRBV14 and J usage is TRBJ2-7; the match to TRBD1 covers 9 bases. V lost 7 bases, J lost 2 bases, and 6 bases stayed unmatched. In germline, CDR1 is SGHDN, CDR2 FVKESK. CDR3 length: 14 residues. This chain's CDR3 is CASNTGTGTYEQYF. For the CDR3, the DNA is TGTGCCAGCAATACCGGGACAGGGACCTACGAGCAGTACTTC.

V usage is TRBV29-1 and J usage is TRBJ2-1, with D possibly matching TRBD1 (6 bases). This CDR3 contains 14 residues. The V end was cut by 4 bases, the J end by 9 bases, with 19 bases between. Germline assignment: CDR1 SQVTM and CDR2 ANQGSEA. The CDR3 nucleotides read TGCAGCGTTGCAGGGGTTATGCAAGGATTTGAGCAGTTCTTC. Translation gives CSVAGVMQGFEQFF.

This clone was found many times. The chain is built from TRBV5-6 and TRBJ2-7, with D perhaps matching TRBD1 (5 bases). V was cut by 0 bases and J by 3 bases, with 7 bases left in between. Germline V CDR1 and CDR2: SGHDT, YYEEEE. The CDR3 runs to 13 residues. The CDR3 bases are TGTGCCAGCAGCTTGGACAGGTACTACGAGCAGTACTTC. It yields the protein CASSLDRYYEQYF. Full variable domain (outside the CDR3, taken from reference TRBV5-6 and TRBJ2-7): DAGVTQSPTHLIKTRGQQVTLRCSPKSGHDTVSWYQQALGQGPQFIFQYYEEEERQRGNFPDRFSGHQFPNYSSELNVNALLLGDSALYLCASSLDRYYEQYFGPGTRLTVT.

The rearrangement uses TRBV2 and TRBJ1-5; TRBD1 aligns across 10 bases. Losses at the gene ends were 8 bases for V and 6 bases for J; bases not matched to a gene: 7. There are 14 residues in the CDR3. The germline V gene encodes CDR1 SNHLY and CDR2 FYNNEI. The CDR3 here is CASRGQGLSQPQHF. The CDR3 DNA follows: TGTGCCAGCCGGGGACAGGGGTTATCTCAGCCCCAGCATTTT.

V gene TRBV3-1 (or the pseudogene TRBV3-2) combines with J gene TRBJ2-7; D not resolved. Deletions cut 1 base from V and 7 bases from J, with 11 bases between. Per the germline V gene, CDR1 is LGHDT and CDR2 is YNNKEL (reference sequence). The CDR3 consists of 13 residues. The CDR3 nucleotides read TGTGCCAGCAGCCAAGGCCCCCTCGGGGAGCAGTACTTC. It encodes CASSQGPLGEQYF.

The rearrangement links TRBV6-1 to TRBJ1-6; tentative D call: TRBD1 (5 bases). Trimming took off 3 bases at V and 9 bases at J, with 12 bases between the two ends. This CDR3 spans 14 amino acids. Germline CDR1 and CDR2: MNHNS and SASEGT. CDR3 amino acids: CASSEAQGLSPLHF. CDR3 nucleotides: TGTGCCAGCAGTGAGGCTCAGGGTCTTTCACCCCTCCACTTT.

The chain's CDR3 is CASSVEGRNTGELFF. As DNA, the CDR3 is TGTGCCAGCAGCGTAGAGGGCAGGAACACCGGGGAGCTGTTTTTT. The chain links TRBV9 to TRBJ2-2; D unresolved. The length of the CDR3 is 15 residues. V was cut by 0 bases and J by 1 base, with 7 bases left in between. The germline V gene encodes CDR1 SGDLS and CDR2 YYNGEE.

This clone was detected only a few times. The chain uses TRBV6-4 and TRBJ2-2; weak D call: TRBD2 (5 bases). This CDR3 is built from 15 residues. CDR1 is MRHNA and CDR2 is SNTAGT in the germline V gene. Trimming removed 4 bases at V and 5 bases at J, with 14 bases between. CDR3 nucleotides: TGTGCCAGCAGTGCCGGGATTACGTCGACCGGGGAGCTGTTTTTT. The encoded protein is CASSAGITSTGELFF.

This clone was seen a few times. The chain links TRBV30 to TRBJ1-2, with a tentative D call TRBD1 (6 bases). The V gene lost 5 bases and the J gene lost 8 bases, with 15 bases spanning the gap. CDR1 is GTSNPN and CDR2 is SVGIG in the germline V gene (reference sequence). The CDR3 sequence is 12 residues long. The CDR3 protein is CAWATGFWGYTF. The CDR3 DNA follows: TGTGCCTGGGCCACAGGGTTCTGGGGCTACACCTTC.

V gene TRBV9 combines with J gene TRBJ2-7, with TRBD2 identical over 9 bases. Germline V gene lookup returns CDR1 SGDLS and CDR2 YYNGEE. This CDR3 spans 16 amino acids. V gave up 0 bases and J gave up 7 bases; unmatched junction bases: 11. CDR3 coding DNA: TGTGCCAGCAGCGTAGATGCCGGGGTAGCGGGAGCTGAGCAGTACTTC. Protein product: CASSVDAGVAGAEQYF.

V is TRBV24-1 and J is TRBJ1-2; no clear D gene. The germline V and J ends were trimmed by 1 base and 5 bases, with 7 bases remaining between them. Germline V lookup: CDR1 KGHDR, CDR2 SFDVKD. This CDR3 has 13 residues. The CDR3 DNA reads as TGTGCCACCAGTGATTTAACCGGGTATGGCTACACCTTC. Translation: CATSDLTGYGYTF.

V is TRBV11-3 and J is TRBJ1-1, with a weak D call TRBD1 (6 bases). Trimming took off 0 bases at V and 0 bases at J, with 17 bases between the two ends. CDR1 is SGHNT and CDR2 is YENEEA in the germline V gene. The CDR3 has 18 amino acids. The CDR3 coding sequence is TGTGCCAGCAGCTTAGATGACCTCCCCGGGACACTGAACACTGAAGCTTTCTTT. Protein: CASSLDDLPGTLNTEAFF.